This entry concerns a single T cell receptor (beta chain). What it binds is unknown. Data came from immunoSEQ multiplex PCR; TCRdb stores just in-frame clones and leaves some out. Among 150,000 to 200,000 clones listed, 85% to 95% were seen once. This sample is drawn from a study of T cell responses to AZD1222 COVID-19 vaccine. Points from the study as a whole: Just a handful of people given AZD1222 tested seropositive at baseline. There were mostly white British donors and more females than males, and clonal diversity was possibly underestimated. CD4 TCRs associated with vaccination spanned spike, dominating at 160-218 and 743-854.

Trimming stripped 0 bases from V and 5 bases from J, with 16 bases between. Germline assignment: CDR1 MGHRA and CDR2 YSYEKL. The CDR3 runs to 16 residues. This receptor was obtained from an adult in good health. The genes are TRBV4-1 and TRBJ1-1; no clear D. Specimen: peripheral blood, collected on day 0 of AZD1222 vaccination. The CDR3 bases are TGCGCCAGCAGCCAAGATCTCGTGGGCGTGCGGACTGAAGCTTTCTTT. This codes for CASSQDLVGVRTEAFF.